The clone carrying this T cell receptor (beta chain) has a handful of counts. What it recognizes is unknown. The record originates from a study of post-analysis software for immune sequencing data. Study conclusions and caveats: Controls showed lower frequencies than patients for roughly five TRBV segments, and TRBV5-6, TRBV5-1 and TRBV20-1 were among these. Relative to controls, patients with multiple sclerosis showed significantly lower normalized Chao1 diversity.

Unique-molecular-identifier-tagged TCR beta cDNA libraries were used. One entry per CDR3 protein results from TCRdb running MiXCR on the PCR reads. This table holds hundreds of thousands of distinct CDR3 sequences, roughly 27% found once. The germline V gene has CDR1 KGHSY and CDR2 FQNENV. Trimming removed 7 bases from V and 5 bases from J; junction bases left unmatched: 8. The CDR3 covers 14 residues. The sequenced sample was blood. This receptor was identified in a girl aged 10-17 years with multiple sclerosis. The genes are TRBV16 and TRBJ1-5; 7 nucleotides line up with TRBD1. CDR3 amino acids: CASNPGQPYQPQHF. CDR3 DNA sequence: TGTGCCAGCAATCCGGGACAGCCATATCAGCCCCAGCATTTT.